Listed below are T cell receptor beta chains from one sample, sequenced in a study of STAT5B mutations in CD4+ large granular lymphocyte leukemia. Measured with immunoSEQ multiplex PCR; TCRdb has only the in-frame clones, and not every one. The sample contains tens of thousands of clones, around four fifths of which appear only once. Sequencing used CD4+ T cells from blood buffy coats. The source of these receptors is a human donor in good health. Each CDR3 is given with its conserved first and last residue. The D gene is left open where the match is weak. Rows may omit the clone size; those that give it use once, few, many or a size class.

>TRBJ2-7|TRBV4-1|15|TRBD1|.
TGCGCCAGCAGCCAAGATGACAGGGTGACCTACGAGCAGTACTTC
CASSQDDRVTYEQYF
>TRBJ2-1|TRBV9|15|.|.
TGTGCCAGCAGCGTAAAGGGGGACGCTTACAATGAGCAGTTCTTC
CASSVKGDAYNEQFF
>TRBJ2-5|TRBV5-8|13|.|.
TGTGCCAGCAGCTTCACAGAACAAGAGACCCAGTACTTC
CASSFTEQETQYF
>TRBJ1-2|TRBV6-6|15|TRBD1|.
TGTGCCAGCAGCTACGGGACAGGACGTCCTTATGGCTACACCTTC
CASSYGTGRPYGYTF
>TRBJ1-6|TRBV27|14|.|.
TGTGCCAGCAGTAGGGAGTCCTATAATTCACCCCTCCACTTT
CASSRESYNSPLHF
>TRBJ2-2|TRBV5-4|15|TRBD2|.
TGTGCCAGCAGCCCTGGGCTAGCGGTGACCGGGGAGCTGTTTTTT
CASSPGLAVTGELFF
>TRBJ2-6|TRBV2|17|TRBD2|.
TGTGCCAGCAAGGGACTAGCGGGCCTCTCTGGGGCCAACGTCCTGACTTTC
CASKGLAGLSGANVLTF
>TRBJ2-7|TRBV7-6|16|TRBD2|.
TGTGCCAGCAGCCTCCTCGGGTGGGCTAGCGGGAGCGAGCAGTACTTC
CASSLLGWASGSEQYF
>TRBJ1-1|TRBV4-1|15|.|.
TGCGCCAGCAGCCATGGAGACGGGAGAAACACTGAAGCTTTCTTT
CASSHGDGRNTEAFF
>TRBJ2-7|TRBV6-6|13|.|.
TGTGCCAGCAGTTCCATCGGGGCCTACGAGCAGTACTTC
CASSSIGAYEQYF
>TRBJ1-2|TRBV18|13|.|.
TGTGCCAGCTCACCACGGGGGGCTGATGGCTACACCTTC
CASSPRGADGYTF
>TRBJ2-1|TRBV5-4|15|.|few
TGTGCCAGCAGCTTGGCTGGCCAGCTGTCCAATGAGCAGTTCTTC
CASSLAGQLSNEQFF
>TRBJ2-4|TRBV6-1|14|.|.
TGTGCCAGCAGTGAAGCGACAGCAAAAAACATTCAGTACTTC
CASSEATAKNIQYF
>TRBJ1-6|TRBV30|14|.|.
TGTGCCTGGAGTGTCTGGAGGGAGGATTCACCCCTCCACTTT
CAWSVWREDSPLHF
>TRBJ1-5|TRBV18|17|.|.
TGTGCCAGCTCACAGGGACCGCTCCATGATAGCAATCAGCCCCAGCATTTT
CASSQGPLHDSNQPQHF
>TRBJ1-2|TRBV18|13|.|.
TGTGCCAGCTCACCAGATCCCCAATATGGCTACACCTTC
CASSPDPQYGYTF
>TRBJ2-1|TRBV6-5|15|.|.
TGTGCCAGCAGTTACGGGCAGCCAAGGTACAATGAGCAGTTCTTC
CASSYGQPRYNEQFF
>TRBJ2-7|TRBV7-2|15|.|.
TGTGCCAGCAGCTTAAGATATACAGAAACCTACGAGCAGTACTTC
CASSLRYTETYEQYF
>TRBJ2-7|TRBV18|15|TRBD1|.
TGTGCCAGCTCACCACCGGGACAGGGGGACCACGAGCAGTACTTC
CASSPPGQGDHEQYF
>TRBJ1-1|TRBV7-3|16|.|few
TGTGCCAGCAGCCCTGGGGTCCGGGGACCGAACACTGAAGCTTTCTTT
CASSPGVRGPNTEAFF
>TRBJ2-1|TRBV5-1|15|.|.
TGCGCCAGCAGGACCGGGACGGCCTCCTACAATGAGCAGTTCTTC
CASRTGTASYNEQFF
>TRBJ2-3|TRBV7-2|18|TRBD2|.
TGTGCCAGCAGCTTAGCGGTGACTAGCGGGGGGCGCACAGATACGCAGTATTTT
CASSLAVTSGGRTDTQYF
>TRBJ1-1|TRBV6-5|15|TRBD1|once
TGTGCCAGCAGTTATCAAATAGGGACAGGTCGTGAAGCTTTCTTT
CASSYQIGTGREAFF
>TRBJ2-7|TRBV19|15|TRBD1|.
TGTGCCAGTAGTACCCGACAGGGCCCTCCCTACGAGCAGTACTTC
CASSTRQGPPYEQYF
>TRBJ1-4|TRBV10-3|17|.|.
TGTGCCATCAGTGAGTCGATTTTGGGGGGACTTAATGAAAAACTGTTTTTT
CAISESILGGLNEKLFF
>TRBJ1-2|TRBV5-3|16|.|.
TGTGCCAGAAGCTTGGGGCTTGGGACGGCTGACGATGGCTACACCTTC
CARSLGLGTADDGYTF
>TRBJ1-1|TRBV18|15|.|once
TGTGCCAGCTCACCAATGCCAGGGAGGGGGGCTGAAGCTTTCTTT
CASSPMPGRGAEAFF
>TRBJ2-2|TRBV28|16|TRBD2|.
TGTGCCAGCAGTTTACCTGGACTAGTAGGGGCCGGGGAGCTGTTTTTT
CASSLPGLVGAGELFF
>TRBJ2-5|TRBV28|12|.|.
TGTGCCAGCAGTTCCACTACAGAGACCCAGTACTTC
CASSSTTETQYF
>TRBJ1-1|TRBV12-5|14|.|.
TGTGCTAGTGGTTCCGAGAGGTGGGACGGTGAAGCTTTCTTT
CASGSERWDGEAFF
>TRBJ1-2|TRBV10-3|13|.|.
TGTGCCATCAGTGACCCCCTAGGTTATGGCTACACCTTC
CAISDPLGYGYTF
>TRBJ2-1|TRBV11-3|15|.|.
TGTGCCAGCAGCTTAAGCAGGGGATCCTACAATGAGCAGTTCTTC
CASSLSRGSYNEQFF
>TRBJ1-4|TRBV7-9|16|TRBD1|.
TGTGCCAGCAGACCGACAGGGGTAACAACTAATGAAAAACTGTTTTTT
CASRPTGVTTNEKLFF
>TRBJ2-5|TRBV4-1|15|TRBD2|few
TGCGCCAGCAGCCAAGGGACTAGGTCAGGAGAGACCCAGTACTTC
CASSQGTRSGETQYF
>TRBJ2-3|TRBV7-3|16|TRBD2|.
TGTGCCAGCAGCTTAGAGACTAGCGGGGGCACAGATACGCAGTATTTT
CASSLETSGGTDTQYF
>TRBJ2-5|TRBV30|15|TRBD2|.
TGTGCCTGGAGTAGAGCGGGGGGGCGGTGGGAGACCCAGTACTTC
CAWSRAGGRWETQYF
>TRBJ2-1|TRBV7-9|15|TRBD2|.
TGTGCCAGCAGCTTAGTCCTAGCGGCCTACAATGAGCAGTTCTTC
CASSLVLAAYNEQFF
>TRBJ2-1|TRBV6-6|14|.|few
TGTGCCAGCAACGCACTAGCATCTAACAATGAGCAGTTCTTC
CASNALASNNEQFF
>TRBJ1-2|TRBV25-1|15|TRBD1|few
TGTGCCAGCAGCCCGGGACAGGGGGACGGCTATGGCTACACCTTC
CASSPGQGDGYGYTF
>TRBJ2-2|TRBV7-6|14|.|few
TGTGCCAGCAGTAAGGGGCTTGGCACCGGGGAGCTGTTTTTT
CASSKGLGTGELFF
>TRBJ1-3|TRBV18|14|.|.
TGTGCCAGCTCACCGCAGGGTCCCGGAAACACCATATATTTT
CASSPQGPGNTIYF
>TRBJ2-1|TRBV5-1|15|TRBD1|.
TGCGCCAGCAGCTTTCTGGCAGGGGGCACGAATGAGCAGTTCTTC
CASSFLAGGTNEQFF
>TRBJ2-7|TRBV19|15|.|.
TGTGCCAGTAGTATTGAAGGGGTCGGAACCTACGAGCAGTACTTC
CASSIEGVGTYEQYF
>TRBJ2-1|TRBV6-6|16|.|once
TGTGCCAGCAGTTACTCCTTACAGCTCTCCTACAATGAGCAGTTCTTC
CASSYSLQLSYNEQFF
>TRBJ2-2|TRBV28|16|TRBD1|.
TGTGCCAGCAGTTTAGTGGGACAGGGTAAAACCGGGGAGCTGTTTTTT
CASSLVGQGKTGELFF
>TRBJ2-7|TRBV11-2|13|.|.
TGTGCCAGCAGCTTATTTGCACTATACGAGCAGTACTTC
CASSLFALYEQYF
>TRBJ2-1|TRBV18|18|TRBD2|.
TGTGCCAGCTCACCAAGACTTAGCGGGGGGGCCTCTTACAATGAGCAGTTCTTC
CASSPRLSGGASYNEQFF
>TRBJ2-3|TRBV18|15|TRBD2|few
TGTGCCAGCTCACTCGGACTAGCGGGTGCCGATACGCAGTATTTT
CASSLGLAGADTQYF
>TRBJ2-1|TRBV5-1|14|.|.
TGCGCCAGCAGCTTGGCCGCGTCCAGGGATGAGCAGTTCTTC
CASSLAASRDEQFF
>TRBJ2-7|TRBV2|15|TRBD2|.
TGTGCCAGCAGTGAAGAGAGCGGGGGTTGGTACGAGCAGTACTTC
CASSEESGGWYEQYF
>TRBJ1-1|TRBV5-1|15|.|few
TGCGCCAGCAGCTTGTGGGGCAGGGGAAACACTGAAGCTTTCTTT
CASSLWGRGNTEAFF
>TRBJ1-5|TRBV5-8|14|.|.
TGTGCCAGCAGCTTGGTGGCAGACAGCCAGCCCCAGCATTTT
CASSLVADSQPQHF
>TRBJ1-2|TRBV6-1|14|TRBD1|.
TGTGCCAGCAGTAGGGACAGGGGGCTTGATGGCTACACCTTC
CASSRDRGLDGYTF
>TRBJ2-1|TRBV7-9|17|TRBD2|.
TGTGCCAGCAGTCCCTTCCAGGGCGGGAGTACGTACAATGAGCAGTTCTTC
CASSPFQGGSTYNEQFF
>TRBJ1-1|TRBV11-2|14|TRBD1|once
TGTGCCAGCAGCTTTCCCCAGGGGGGCACTGAAGCTTTCTTT
CASSFPQGGTEAFF
>TRBJ1-2|TRBV7-2|13|.|.
TGTGCCAGCAGCCTTGACAGGATGGGGGGCTACACCTTC
CASSLDRMGGYTF
>TRBJ1-2|TRBV7-9|16|TRBD1|.
TGTGCCAGCAGCCCCAGGGGACAGTCTATTAACTATGGCTACACCTTC
CASSPRGQSINYGYTF
>TRBJ2-7|TRBV6-5|15|.|.
TGTGCCAGCATCCCCCGATTGGGGTCTAGCTACGAGCAGTACTTC
CASIPRLGSSYEQYF
>TRBJ2-3|TRBV7-3|14|.|.
TGTGCCAGCAGGCGCGGGACACACACAGATACGCAGTATTTT
CASRRGTHTDTQYF
>TRBJ2-2|TRBV18|15|TRBD1|.
TGTGCCAGCAGTGCCGGGACAGTTAACACCGGGGAGCTGTTTTTT
CASSAGTVNTGELFF